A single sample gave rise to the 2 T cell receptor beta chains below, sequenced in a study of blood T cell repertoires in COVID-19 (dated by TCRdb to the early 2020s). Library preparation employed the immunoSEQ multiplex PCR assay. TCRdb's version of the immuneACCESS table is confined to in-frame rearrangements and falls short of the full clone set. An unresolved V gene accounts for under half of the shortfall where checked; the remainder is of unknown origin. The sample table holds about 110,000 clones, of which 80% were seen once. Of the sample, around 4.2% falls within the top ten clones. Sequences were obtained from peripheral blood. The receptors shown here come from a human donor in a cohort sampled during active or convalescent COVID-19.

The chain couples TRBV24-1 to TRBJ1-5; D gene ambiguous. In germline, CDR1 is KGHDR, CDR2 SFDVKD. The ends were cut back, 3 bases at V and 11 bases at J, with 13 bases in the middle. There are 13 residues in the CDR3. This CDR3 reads CATSDPRREAQHF. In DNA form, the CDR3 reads TGTGCCACCAGTGATCCGAGAAGGGAGGCCCAGCATTTT.

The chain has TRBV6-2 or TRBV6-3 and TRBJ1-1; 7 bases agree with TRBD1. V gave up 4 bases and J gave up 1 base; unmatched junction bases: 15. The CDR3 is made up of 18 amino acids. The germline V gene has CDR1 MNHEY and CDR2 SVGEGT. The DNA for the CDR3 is TGTGCCAGCAGTTCCCACAAAAACAGGGGACTTGAGAACACTGAAGCTTTCTTT. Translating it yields CASSSHKNRGLENTEAFF.